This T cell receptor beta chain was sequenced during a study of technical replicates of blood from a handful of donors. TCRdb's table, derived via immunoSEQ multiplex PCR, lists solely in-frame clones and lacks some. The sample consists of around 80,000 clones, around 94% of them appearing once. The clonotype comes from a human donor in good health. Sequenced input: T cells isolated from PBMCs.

CDR3 sequence reads: CASTGSGSSTDTQYF. In DNA form, the CDR3 reads TGTGCCAGCACGGGTAGCGGGAGTAGCACAGATACGCAGTATTTT. The chain joins TRBV2 to TRBJ2-3, with 9 bases fitting TRBD2. Germline assignment: CDR1 SNHLY and CDR2 FYNNEI. V was pared by 7 bases and J by 0 bases, with 5 bases of the junction left unmatched. CDR3 length equals 15 residues.